These T cell receptor beta chains were read from a single sample in a study of radiotherapy plus CTLA-4 blockade in lung cancer. The assay was immunoSEQ multiplex PCR, and TCRdb's table has in-frame clones only and misses some. The sample records about 95,000 clones, about four fifths being singletons. Sequenced material: peripheral blood, taken from a patient treated with radiotherapy plus ipilimumab. The receptors come from a human donor with non-small cell lung cancer who had stable disease on radiotherapy plus ipilimumab. The CDR3 runs from the conserved cysteine through the conserved F or W. D genes are given only for firm matches. Size values are once, few and many counts, or a class for expanded clones, and some rows have none.

TRBV5-4	.	TRBJ1-1	.	CASSSPTLAGTEAFF	TGTGCCAGCAGCTCACCGACCCTAGCAGGCACTGAAGCTTTCTTT
TRBV19	.	TRBJ2-1	few	CASSPLAEGDEQFF	TGTGCCAGTAGTCCTCTAGCGGAGGGGGATGAGCAGTTCTTC
TRBV5-1	TRBD2	TRBJ2-7	.	CASGPFSGRNTYEQYF	TGCGCCAGCGGCCCCTTTAGCGGGAGGAATACCTACGAGCAGTACTTC
TRBV10-3	TRBD2	TRBJ2-5	.	CAISDTSGSRETQYF	TGTGCCATCAGTGACACTAGCGGGAGCAGAGAGACCCAGTACTTC
TRBV27	.	TRBJ2-4	.	CASSHRSPGPDRAKNIQYF	TGTGCCAGCAGTCACCGGTCCCCGGGGCCCGATCGAGCCAAAAACATTCAGTACTTC
TRBV11-3	.	TRBJ2-6	.	CASSPGLRNSGANVLTF	TGTGCCAGCAGCCCGGGACTCCGGAACTCTGGGGCCAACGTCCTGACTTTC
TRBV5-5	TRBD1	TRBJ2-7	.	CACGDRASGEQYF	TGTGCCTGTGGGGACAGGGCCTCCGGCGAGCAGTACTTC
TRBV5-4	TRBD1	TRBJ1-6	.	CASSWDSSYNSPLHF	TGTGCCAGCAGCTGGGACAGCTCCTATAATTCACCCCTCCACTTT
TRBV5-1	.	TRBJ1-1	.	CASSLRRRNTEAFF	TGCGCCAGCAGCTTGAGGAGACGGAACACTGAAGCTTTCTTT
TRBV5-1	.	TRBJ2-7	.	CASSLTGNEQYF	TGCGCCAGCAGCTTAACAGGGAACGAGCAGTACTTC
TRBV2	TRBD2	TRBJ2-2	.	CASRPTSGGLPGGELFF	TGTGCCAGCAGACCGACTAGCGGGGGACTACCAGGCGGGGAGCTGTTTTTT
TRBV9	TRBD1	TRBJ2-5	few	CASSFGQGETQYF	TGTGCCAGCAGCTTCGGACAGGGAGAGACCCAGTACTTC
TRBV5-6	.	TRBJ1-5	.	CASSLIGRPGHNQPQHF	TGTGCCAGCAGCTTGATTGGCAGGCCAGGCCACAATCAGCCCCAGCATTTT
TRBV6-5	TRBD1	TRBJ2-7	.	CASLSRDRATYEQYF	TGTGCCAGCCTTTCCCGGGACAGGGCCACCTACGAGCAGTACTTC
TRBV5-1	TRBD2	TRBJ2-3	.	CASSLGTGTSVYTQYF	TGCGCCAGCAGCTTGGGAACCGGGACTAGCGTATATACGCAGTATTTT
TRBV5-6	.	TRBJ1-5	once	CASSVYRDGHSNQPQHF	TGTGCCAGCAGCGTCTACCGGGACGGACATAGCAATCAGCCCCAGCATTTT
TRBV5-6	.	TRBJ1-3	few	CASSLGRRSDTIYF	TGTGCCAGCAGCTTGGGCAGACGGAGTGACACCATATATTTT
TRBV27	TRBD1	TRBJ1-2	.	CASSAQGVHGYTF	TGTGCCAGCAGTGCCCAGGGGGTGCATGGCTACACCTTC
TRBV28	TRBD1	TRBJ1-2	.	CASSTPPGTGEGGVYGYTF	TGTGCCAGCAGTACTCCCCCCGGGACAGGGGAGGGGGGGGTCTATGGCTACACCTTC
TRBV14	.	TRBJ2-1	.	CASSQDLRGLFF	TGTGCCAGCAGCCAAGACCTCCGGGGCCTTTTCTTC
TRBV11-3	TRBD2	TRBJ2-3	.	CASSLGMSAGGGTDTQYF	TGTGCCAGCAGCTTAGGAATGTCAGCGGGAGGAGGCACAGATACGCAGTATTTT
TRBV2	.	TRBJ1-5	.	CASSDGGHQPQHF	TGTGCCAGCAGTGACGGGGGGCATCAGCCCCAGCATTTT
TRBV29-1	TRBD2	TRBJ2-3	.	CSVAPGLATDTQYF	TGCAGCGTGGCTCCGGGACTAGCCACAGATACGCAGTATTTT
TRBV30	.	TRBJ1-3	.	CAWTKGGGGNTIYF	TGTGCCTGGACCAAGGGAGGGGGTGGAAACACCATATATTTT
TRBV9	TRBD2	TRBJ2-1	.	CASSVVAGGYNEQFF	TGTGCCAGCAGCGTAGTAGCGGGGGGATACAATGAGCAGTTCTTC
TRBV7-3	.	TRBJ2-1	once	CASSLYSAGENEQFF	TGTGCCAGCAGCTTATATTCCGCAGGGGAGAATGAGCAGTTCTTC
TRBV5-1	TRBD1	TRBJ2-7	.	CASSLGVQDRLYEQYF	TGCGCCAGCAGCTTGGGAGTGCAGGACAGGCTATACGAGCAGTACTTC